This TCR beta chain was recorded in a study of T cell repertoires in cytomegalovirus infection. The study's findings and limits: Cumulative frequency of public TCR beta families picked out carriers of CMV plus the relevant HLA.

About this clonotype: The antigen is not known.

CDR1 is MDHEN, CDR2 SYDVKM, per germline. The CDR3 length is 14 residues. V shed 3 bases and J shed 5 bases, with 11 bases lying between them. MiXCR was run by TCRdb on the reads, yielding one entry per CDR3 protein. In the table there are about 230,000 distinct CDR3 sequences, approximately 22% of which are singletons. The sequenced sample consisted of CD8+ T cells from PBMCs. This rearrangement joins TRBV28 to TRBJ1-5; D gene uncertain. The receptor was isolated from a human donor in good health (CMV status not recorded). Some clones in this sample may be carry-over from other donors' samples. The CDR3 DNA is TGTGCCAGCAGTTTGGGCACGGGAGATCAGCCCCAGCATTTT. Amino acid sequence: CASSLGTGDQPQHF.